This T cell receptor (beta chain) was identified in a study of blood T cells in healthy people across ages. CDR1 and CDR2 (germline): MNHEY, SMNVEV (reference sequence). V was cut by 11 bases and J by 9 bases, with 17 bases left in between. The CDR3 contains 11 residues. Study-wide points: Naive CD4+ cell counts and diversity both ran higher in long-lived than in aged donors. Roughly linearly, TCR beta diversity per million T cells fell as age increased. Strong correlation linked observed beta diversity and percent naive T cells.

As regards this clonotype: What it recognizes is unknown.

The second PCR ran roughly 6 to 11 cycles with a sample-barcoded 5' primer and J-beta primers. Each cDNA molecule carried a tag from a template-switch adaptor that contained 12 random nucleotides. TCRdb re-analysed the 5' RACE reads in MiXCR, keeping a single row per CDR3 protein. The sample contains roughly 1.5 million distinct CDR3 sequences, about 45% of which appear only once. The V and J genes are TRBV27 and TRBJ2-7; D is tentatively TRBD1 or TRBD2 (6 bases each). Specimen: blood. The clonotype was recovered from a woman aged 18 to 35 in good health. CDR3 in DNA: TGTGCCGCGGGGTGGGGGCACGGGCAGTACTTC. Amino acids: CAAGWGHGQYF.